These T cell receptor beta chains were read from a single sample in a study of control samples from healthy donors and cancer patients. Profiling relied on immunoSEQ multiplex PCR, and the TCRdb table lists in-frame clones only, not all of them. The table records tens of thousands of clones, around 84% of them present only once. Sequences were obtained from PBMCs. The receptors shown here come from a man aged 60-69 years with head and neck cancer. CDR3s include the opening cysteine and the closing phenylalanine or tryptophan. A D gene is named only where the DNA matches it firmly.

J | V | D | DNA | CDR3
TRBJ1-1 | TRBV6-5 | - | TGTGCCAGCACCCCACCCGGAAACCGGGGAACTGAAGCTTTCTTT | CASTPPGNRGTEAFF
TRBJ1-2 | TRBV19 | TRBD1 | TGTGCCAGTAGCCGCAAGGGACAGGGGGGCAACTATGGCTACACCTTC | CASSRKGQGGNYGYTF
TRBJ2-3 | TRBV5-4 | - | TGTGCCAGCAGCTTGAGACGGGAGAAGGGCACAGATACGCAGTATTTT | CASSLRREKGTDTQYF
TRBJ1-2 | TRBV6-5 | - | TGTGCCAGCAGGCACAGCGGCGGCTACACCTTC | CASRHSGGYTF
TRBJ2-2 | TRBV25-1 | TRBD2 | TGTGCCAGCAGTCCCAACAGGGCTAGCGGGAGTACCGGGGAGCTGTTTTTT | CASSPNRASGSTGELFF
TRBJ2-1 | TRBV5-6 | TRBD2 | TGTGCCAGCAGCCTGAATAGCGGGCTGGGGGGAAGTGAGCAGTTCTTC | CASSLNSGLGGSEQFF
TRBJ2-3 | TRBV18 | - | TGTGCCAGCTCACCGGCAGGGAGTTCCACAGATACGCAGTATTTT | CASSPAGSSTDTQYF
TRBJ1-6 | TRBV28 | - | TGTGCCAGCAGTCGGTTGGGTTCACCCCTCCACTTT | CASSRLGSPLHF
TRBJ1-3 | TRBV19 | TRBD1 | TGTGCCAGTAGTTCGACAGGGGGGATCGGAAACACCATATATTTT | CASSSTGGIGNTIYF
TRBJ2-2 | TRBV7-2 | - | TGTGCCAGCAGCTTAGATGTCGGGGAGCTGTTTTTT | CASSLDVGELFF
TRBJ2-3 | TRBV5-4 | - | TGTGCCAGCAGCTTTATTCAAACAGCGACAGATACGCAGTATTTT | CASSFIQTATDTQYF
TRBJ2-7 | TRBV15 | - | TGTGCCACCAGCAAAGGGCGTAACTACGAGCAGTACTTC | CATSKGRNYEQYF
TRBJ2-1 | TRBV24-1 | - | TGTGCCACCAGGCAGGGGGGGTCCTACAATGAGCAGTTCTTC | CATRQGGSYNEQFF
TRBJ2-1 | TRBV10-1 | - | TGCGCCAGCAGTGAGGGGAGGTGGCCCAATGAGCAGTTCTTC | CASSEGRWPNEQFF
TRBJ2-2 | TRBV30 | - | TGTGCCTGGAGTCGGGGAATCAACGGGGAGCTGTTTTTT | CAWSRGINGELFF
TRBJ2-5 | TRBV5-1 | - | TGCGCCAGCAGCTGGGGGGCCTACGGGGAGACCCAGTACTTC | CASSWGAYGETQYF
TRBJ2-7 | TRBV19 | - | TGTGCCAGTAGTATAGATTACGGACGGAGCTACGAGCAGTACTTC | CASSIDYGRSYEQYF
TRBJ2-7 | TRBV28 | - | TGTGCCAGCACCAAAGGGGACCTCAGCTCCTACGAGCAGTACTTC | CASTKGDLSSYEQYF
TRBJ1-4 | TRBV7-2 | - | TGTGCCAGCAGCCCCGCCGCTAATGAAAAACTGTTTTTT | CASSPAANEKLFF
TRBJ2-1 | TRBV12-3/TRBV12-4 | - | TGTGCCAGCAGCGAGGAGAATGAGCAGTTCTTC | CASSEENEQFF
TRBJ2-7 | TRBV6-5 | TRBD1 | TGTGCCAGCAGTTACGGGGCAGGGGGCTCCTACGAGCAGTACTTC | CASSYGAGGSYEQYF
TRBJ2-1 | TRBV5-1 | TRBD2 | TGCGCCAGCAGCCGGCTACTAGCGGGAGGAGGAAATGAGCAGTTCTTC | CASSRLLAGGGNEQFF
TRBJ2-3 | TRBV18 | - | TGTGCCAGCTCACCAACAGACAGACGAAGAGCAGATACGCAGTATTTT | CASSPTDRRRADTQYF
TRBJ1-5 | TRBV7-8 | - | TGTGCCAGCAGCTTTGGGGAATGGGTTCAGCCCCAGCATTTT | CASSFGEWVQPQHF